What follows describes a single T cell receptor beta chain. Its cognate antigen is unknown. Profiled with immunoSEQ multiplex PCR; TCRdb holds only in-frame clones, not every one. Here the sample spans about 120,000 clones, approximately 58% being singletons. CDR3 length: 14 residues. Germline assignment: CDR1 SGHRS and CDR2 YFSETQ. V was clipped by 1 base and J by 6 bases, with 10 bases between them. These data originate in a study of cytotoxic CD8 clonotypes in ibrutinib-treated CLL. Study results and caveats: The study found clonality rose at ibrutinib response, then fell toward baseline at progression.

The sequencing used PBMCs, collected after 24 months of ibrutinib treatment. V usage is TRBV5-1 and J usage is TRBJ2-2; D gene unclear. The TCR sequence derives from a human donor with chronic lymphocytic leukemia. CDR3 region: CASSLMEIAGELFF. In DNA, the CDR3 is TGCGCCAGCAGCTTGATGGAAATAGCCGGGGAGCTGTTTTTT.